This TCR beta chain derives from a study of blood T cells in healthy people across ages. The study, taken as a whole, reports: Long-lived donors exceeded aged donors in naive CD4+ cells and diversity. Estimates drawn from one million T cells were deemed to understate diversity.

This clonotype turned up a few times. Its antigen is undetermined. Together with a sample-barcoded 5' primer, a J-beta primer mix was included in a second PCR lasting 7 to 11 cycles. TCRdb reprocessed the 5' RACE reads via MiXCR and lists one record per CDR3 protein. The data hold approximately 900,000 distinct CDR3 sequences, with 48% observed a single time. Sequenced sample: blood. The receptor was derived from a man between 25 and 39 years old in good health.

The CDR3 DNA follows: TGTGCCAGCAGCCACGGGACTAGCGGAGACTACAATGAGCAGTTCTTC. Translating gives CASSHGTSGDYNEQFF. V gene TRBV4-2 combines with J gene TRBJ2-1, with 11 bases matching TRBD2. The CDR3 is 16 amino acids. Germline trimming cut 3 bases from V and 3 bases from J; bases unmatched to any gene: 4. Germline values: CDR1 LGHNA, CDR2 YNFKEQ.